Reported below is one T cell receptor (beta chain). Its target is not known. The library was built from roughly 400 ng RNA with molecular barcoded adaptors for alpha/delta and beta/gamma chains. TCRdb used MiXCR to reprocess the reads, holding one entry per CDR3 protein. The table has approximately 20,000 distinct CDR3 sequences, roughly an eighth seen once; the top ten hold about 59%. The sample belongs to a study of read filtering for tumor transcriptome and immune sequencing. Study context: Mean patient age was 65.9 years, range about 47 to 85; around 17 male, 14 female. Whole-transcriptome libraries were prepared after DNase treatment. TCR-mapped reads were about 3.5 to 11 million with IR-seq versus roughly 80 to 1,300 with RNA-seq. The study, taken as a whole, reports: Correlation between methods rose after single-read clonotypes were removed.

V was cut by 0 bases and J by 8 bases, with 8 bases left in between. CDR1 and CDR2 (germline): DFQATT, SNEGSKA (reference sequence). This CDR3 is 12 amino acids long. The rearrangement uses TRBV20-1 and TRBJ2-1; D uncertain. Sample: a population of CD138-negative cells sorted from bone marrow. The sequence derives from a donor at least 40 years old with multiple myeloma. The CDR3 DNA follows: TGCAGTGCTAGAGACCTATACGATGAGCAGTTCTTC. Protein product: CSARDLYDEQFF.